The next 17 T cell receptor beta chains were all read from a single sample in a study of T cell repertoires in cytomegalovirus infection (dated 2019 in TCRdb). The sequencing machine was an Illumina HiSeq 1500. The public reads were quality trimmed at Q25 with fastp and then assembled into clones with MiXCR by TCRdb, keeping productive beta chains. Rows with one shared CDR3 protein collapse into an entry with the most common genes and DNA. The sample records roughly 760,000 distinct CDR3 sequences, 35% of which are singletons. Jointly, the top ten make up about 2.8% of the sample. What was sequenced was PBMCs. Receptor source: a human donor in good health (CMV status not recorded). Some clones in this sample may be carry-over from other donors' samples.

As for this clonotype: Mismatch with germline at one junction end may stem from a read error. This chain connects TRBV12-3 or TRBV12-4 to TRBJ1-1, with D uncertain. This CDR3 is 12 amino acids long. The CDR3 reads CSSSFGTTEAFF. The CDR3 DNA follows: TGTTCCAGCAGTTTCGGCACGACTGAAGCTTTCTTT.

In DNA, the CDR3 is TGCAGCGTCCACGGGACTACTAGCACAGATACGCAGTATTTT. Translating it yields CSVHGTTSTDTQYF. V gene TRBV29-1 combines with J gene TRBJ2-3; 7 positions match TRBD2. Germline CDR1 SQVTM, CDR2 ANQGSEA. J was trimmed by 0 bases and V by 6 bases; bases with no gene match: 6. The CDR3 is made up of 14 amino acids.

The chain joins TRBV5-4 to TRBJ2-3; 8 bases match TRBD1. V lost 7 bases and J lost 1; bases outside the gene matches: 5. The CDR3 sequence is 14 residues long. Germline values: CDR1 SGHNT, CDR2 YYREEE (reference sequence). As DNA, the CDR3 is TGTGCCAGCGACCGGGACAGGTGCACAGATACGCAGTATTTT. This gives the protein CASDRDRCTDTQYF.

The chain couples TRBV29-1 to TRBJ2-1; possibly TRBD1 for D (5 bases). Trimming left V 4 bases short and J 3 bases short, with 13 bases between. The V gene's germline CDR1 is SQVTM and CDR2 ANQGSEA. This CDR3 contains 14 residues. The CDR3 nucleotides are TGCAGCGTTGTAAGGTCCCAGGGCTACAATGAGCAGTTCTTC. Amino acid sequence: CSVVRSQGYNEQFF.

The sample holds a few counts of this clonotype. Written as DNA, the CDR3 is TGCAGTGGGGGGAGCTCCTACAATGAGCAGTTCTTC. Amino acid sequence: CSGGSSYNEQFF. The chain joins TRBV20-1 to TRBJ2-1; D is possibly TRBD1 or TRBD2 (5 bases each). V lost 7 bases, J lost 0 bases, and 7 bases lay in between. This CDR3 region has 12 residues. CDR1 and CDR2 (germline): DFQATT, SNEGSKA (reference sequence).

There are a few counts of this clonotype. This rearrangement joins TRBV7-2 to TRBJ2-7, with 12 bases matching TRBD2. The J segment lost 4 bases and the V segment lost 0 bases, leaving 7 bases of the junction unmatched. This CDR3 is 17 amino acids long. Looked up from germline, CDR1 is SGHTA and CDR2 is FQGNSA. CDR3 region: CASSLAALAGGHYEQYF. The CDR3 coding sequence is TGTGCCAGCAGCTTAGCGGCCCTAGCGGGGGGGCATTACGAGCAGTACTTC.

The chain has TRBV18 and TRBJ2-3; TRBD2 matches 7 bases. The germline V gene has CDR1 KGHSH and CDR2 LQKENI. The length of the CDR3 is 12 residues. V dropped 6 bases and J dropped 5; count of bases not matched to a gene: 2. The DNA for the CDR3 is TGTGCCAGCTCCATAGCGGGAGATACGCAGTATTTT. As protein: CASSIAGDTQYF. The full variable domain, rest sourced from reference TRBV18 and TRBJ2-3, is NAGVMQNPRHLVRRRGQEARLRCSPMKGHSHVYWYRQLPEEGLKFMVYLQKENIIDESGMPKERFSAEFPKEGPSILRIQQVVRGDSAAYFCASSIAGDTQYFGPGTRLTVL.

The sample holds a few counts of this clonotype. The CDR3 here is CASSLEWGRTGELFF. In nucleotides, the CDR3 is TGTGCCAGCAGCTTGGAGTGGGGTCGGACCGGGGAGCTGTTTTTT. This chain links TRBV5-6 with TRBJ2-2, with D unresolved. The CDR3 is made up of 15 amino acids. Germline V gene sequence: CDR1 SGHDT, CDR2 YYEEEE. Deletions cut 0 bases from V and 5 bases from J, with 11 bases between. The full variable domain, its missing parts supplied by reference TRBV5-6 and TRBJ2-2, is DAGVTQSPTHLIKTRGQQVTLRCSPKSGHDTVSWYQQALGQGPQFIFQYYEEEERQRGNFPDRFSGHQFPNYSSELNVNALLLGDSALYLCASSLEWGRTGELFFGEGSRLTVL.

The CDR3 loop is CASRDARGANEKLFF. The CDR3 nucleotides read TGTGCCAGCAGGGATGCTCGGGGTGCTAATGAAAAACTGTTTTTT. V and J are TRBV7-2 and TRBJ1-4; D remains unclear. This CDR3 is built from 15 residues. The germline V and J ends were trimmed by 6 bases and 3 bases, with 14 bases remaining between them. CDR1 is SGHTA, CDR2 FQGNSA, per germline.

The gene calls are TRBV11-2 and TRBJ1-6; D gene ambiguous. The CDR3 has 17 residues. The germline V and J ends were trimmed by 4 bases and 0 bases, with 13 bases remaining between them. Germline values: CDR1 SGHAT, CDR2 FQNNGV. The CDR3 nucleotides are TGTGCCAGCAGCTATGTACAGACAAGCTCCTATAATTCACCCCTCCACTTT. This gives the protein CASSYVQTSSYNSPLHF.

This clonotype was found once. This chain uses TRBV19 with TRBJ2-5; D might be TRBD1 (5 bases). The V end lost 2 bases, the J end lost 4 bases, and 5 bases lay between the germline ends. The CDR3 contains 12 residues. Germline V gene lookup returns CDR1 LNHDA and CDR2 SQIVND (reference sequence). For the CDR3, the DNA is TGTGCCAGTAGTATACAGGGAGAGACCCAGTACTTC. This sequence encodes CASSIQGETQYF.

This clonotype showed up just a few times. This chain connects TRBV7-9 to TRBJ1-1, with unresolved D. The CDR3 is 15 residues long. CDR1 is SEHNR and CDR2 is FQNEAQ in the germline V gene (reference sequence). The ends were cut back, 3 bases at V and 1 base at J, with 12 bases in the middle. The CDR3 DNA follows: TGTGCCAGCAGCTTTGAACACCCAGGGAACACTGAAGCTTTCTTT. As protein: CASSFEHPGNTEAFF. Variable domain in full (rest from reference TRBV7-9 and TRBJ1-1): DTGVSQNPRHKITKRGQNVTFRCDPISEHNRLYWYRQTLGQGPEFLTYFQNEAQLEKSRLLSDRFSAERPKGSFSTLEIQRTEQGDSAMYLCASSFEHPGNTEAFFGQGTRLTVV.

The rearrangement links TRBV12-3 or TRBV12-4 to TRBJ1-2; TRBD1 is a possible D gene (6 bases). The CDR3 has 13 amino acids. Trimming cost V 4 bases and J 6 bases, with 12 bases left between them. The DNA for the CDR3 is TGTGCCAGCAGTTACAGGGAAACGGATGGCTACACCTTC. It specifies CASSYRETDGYTF.

J is TRBJ1-2 and V is TRBV12-3 or TRBV12-4; D might be TRBD1 (6 bases). V gave up 5 bases and J gave up 9 bases, with 10 bases separating them. The CDR3 loop spans 11 amino acids. DNA for the CDR3: TGTGCCAGCAGTCACAGGGATAGCTACACCTTC. Its translation is CASSHRDSYTF.

The chain joins TRBV7-6 to TRBJ2-1; no definite D call. CDR3 size: 15 residues. Trimming left V 3 bases short and J 7 bases short, with 16 bases between. Germline V gives CDR1 SGHVS, CDR2 FNYEAQ. This CDR3 reads CASSFSDPLGNEQFF. DNA of the CDR3: TGTGCCAGCAGCTTCTCGGACCCCCTGGGTAATGAGCAGTTCTTC.

This clonotype has only a few counts. The V gene is TRBV12-3 or TRBV12-4, the J gene TRBJ1-1; D gene unclear. Trimming left V 5 bases short and J 2 bases short, with 21 bases between. The CDR3 totals 17 residues. As DNA, the CDR3 is TGTGCCAGCAGTGATCCCACTGGGCGGGGTTTTAACACTGAAGCTTTCTTT. This gives the protein CASSDPTGRGFNTEAFF.

This chain joins TRBV24-1 and TRBJ2-1; D possibly corresponds to TRBD1 (7 bases). Looked up from germline, CDR1 is KGHDR and CDR2 is SFDVKD. V was cut by 8 bases and J by 2 bases, with 12 bases left in between. The CDR3 totals 14 residues. The CDR3 bases are TGTGCCACCAATCAGGGGGGCACCTACAATGAGCAGTTCTTC. Translated: CATNQGGTYNEQFF.